Given below is one T cell receptor (beta chain) in context. Original data processing: Estimated nucleated cell counts came from reference gene primer amplification. Some clones are missing from TCRdb's copy, which holds only in-frame ones; the method was immunoSEQ multiplex PCR. The DNA was the basis for D and trimming; V, J and clone size are from that table. The sample carries 100,000 to 150,000 clones, approximately 80% recorded once. The data belong to a study of blood T cell repertoires in COVID-19. Study information: The samples span acute and convalescent COVID-19 from the United States, Italy and Spain. PBMCs, B-cell-depleted T cells, or T cells provided the cDNA or gDNA that made up the material.

CDR1 SGHNT and CDR2 YYREEE come from the germline V gene (reference sequence). V lost 0 bases to trimming and J lost 1 base, with 3 bases between them. The CDR3 runs 13 residues. The specimen was peripheral blood. This chain joins TRBV5-4 and TRBJ2-3; unclear D gene. This clonotype was obtained from a woman aged 55-69 years with acute or convalescent COVID-19. This CDR3 is CASSLAGTDTQYF. The DNA of the CDR3 is TGTGCCAGCAGCTTGGCTGGCACAGATACGCAGTATTTT.